What follows describes a single T cell receptor beta chain. One end of the junction varies from germline; a read error may be responsible. At the DNA level, this CDR3 is encoded by other sequences in the same sample as well. Germline lookup yields CDR1 MNHEY and CDR2 SMNVEV (reference sequence). CDR3 length: 18 amino acids. The entry originates in a study of T cells after somatic rescue of genetic block. The method was immunoSEQ multiplex PCR; TCRdb's version includes in-frame clones alone and lacks a portion of them. The sample yields 55,000 to 75,000 clones, just under 95% seen once. The TCR comes from a man aged 40-50 years. The sequenced sample consisted of peripheral blood mononuclear cells (PBMCs). V and J are TRBV27 and TRBJ2-6; TRBD1 agrees at 7 bases. CDR3 residues: CASSFRDSDNSGANVLTF. CDR3 in DNA: TGCGCCAGCAGTTTCCGGGACAGTGACAACTCTGGGGCCAACGTCCTGACTTTC.